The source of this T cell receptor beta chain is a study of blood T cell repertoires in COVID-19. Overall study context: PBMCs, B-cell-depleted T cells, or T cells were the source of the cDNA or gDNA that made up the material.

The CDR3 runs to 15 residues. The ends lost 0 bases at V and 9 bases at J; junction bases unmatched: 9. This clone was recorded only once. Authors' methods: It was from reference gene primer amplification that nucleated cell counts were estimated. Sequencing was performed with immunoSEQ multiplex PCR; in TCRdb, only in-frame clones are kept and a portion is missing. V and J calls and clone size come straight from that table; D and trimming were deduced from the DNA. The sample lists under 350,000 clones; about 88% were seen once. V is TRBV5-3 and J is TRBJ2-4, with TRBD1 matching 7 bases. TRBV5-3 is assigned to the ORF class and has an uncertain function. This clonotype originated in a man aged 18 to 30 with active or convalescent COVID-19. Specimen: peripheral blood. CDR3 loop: CARSLEPRGFVIQYF. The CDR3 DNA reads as TGTGCCAGAAGCTTGGAGCCCAGGGGGTTTGTCATTCAGTACTTC.